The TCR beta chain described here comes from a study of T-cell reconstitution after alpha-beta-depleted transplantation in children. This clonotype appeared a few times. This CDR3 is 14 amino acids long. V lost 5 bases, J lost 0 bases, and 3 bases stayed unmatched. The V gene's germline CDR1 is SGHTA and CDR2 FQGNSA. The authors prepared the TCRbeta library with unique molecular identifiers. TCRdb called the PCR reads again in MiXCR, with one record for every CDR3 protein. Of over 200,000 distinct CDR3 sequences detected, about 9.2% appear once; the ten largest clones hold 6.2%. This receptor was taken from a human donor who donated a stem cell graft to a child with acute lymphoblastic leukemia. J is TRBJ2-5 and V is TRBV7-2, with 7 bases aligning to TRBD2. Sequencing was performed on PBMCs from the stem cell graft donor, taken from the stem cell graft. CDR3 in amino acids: CASSPAGNQETQYF. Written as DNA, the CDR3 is TGTGCCAGCAGCCCAGCGGGGAACCAAGAGACCCAGTACTTC.